Below are 17 T cell receptor beta chains sequenced from a single sample in a study of T-cell memory formation after mild COVID-19. TCRdb recomputed calls from the 5' RACE reads with MiXCR, one row per CDR3 protein. This table holds approximately 410,000 distinct CDR3 sequences, more than 20% found once. The specimen sequenced was PBMCs or a T cell subset sorted from them (not recorded which). Receptors originate from an adult woman who had mild COVID-19 (a few samples of this study predate the infection). Cell type and time point are not known.

This clonotype was counted between two and nine times. The rearrangement uses TRBV29-1 and TRBJ2-1; the match to TRBD2 covers 12 bases. Germline-derived CDR1 and CDR2 are SQVTM and ANQGSEA. V shed 1 base and J 15 bases; nucleotides not matched to a gene: 16. The CDR3 extends over 16 amino acids. The CDR3 DNA is TGCAGCGTTGAAGTTTGGGGACTAGCGGGTTCCCTCGCTCCGTTCTTC. It is translated as CSVEVWGLAGSLAPFF.

The chain has TRBV4-2 and TRBJ2-5; D may be TRBD1 (6 bases). Trimming cost V 4 bases and J 5 bases, with 14 bases left between them. CDR1 and CDR2 from the germline V gene are LGHNA and YNFKEQ. CDR3 length equals 14 residues. CDR3 sequence: CASSRPGDTETQYF. DNA for the CDR3: TGTGCCAGCAGCCGGCCAGGGGATACGGAGACCCAGTACTTC.

Only a few counts were recorded for this clonotype. V is TRBV24-1 and J is TRBJ2-1; D might be TRBD1 (7 bases). Trimming took 8 bases from V and 8 from J, leaving 9 bases between them. This CDR3 is built from 11 residues. From germline, CDR1 is KGHDR and CDR2 SFDVKD. This CDR3 reads CATTRGDEQFF. The CDR3 region has the DNA TGTGCCACCACCAGGGGGGATGAGCAGTTCTTC.

The chain recombines TRBV11-2 with TRBJ2-5, with 9 bases matching TRBD2. Unmatched junction bases numbered 8, after V lost 3 bases and J lost 6 bases. This CDR3 has 15 amino acids. Germline V gives CDR1 SGHAT, CDR2 FQNNGV. The CDR3 loop reads CASSFVTSGVQTQYF. The CDR3 DNA is TGTGCCAGCAGCTTCGTGACTAGCGGAGTACAGACCCAGTACTTC.

This clonotype was detected ten times or more. V usage is TRBV7-9 and J usage is TRBJ1-3, with 7 bases aligning to TRBD1. This CDR3 region has 17 residues. In germline, CDR1 is SEHNR, CDR2 FQNEAQ (reference sequence). The V and J ends lost 4 bases and 0 bases, in that order; junction bases with no gene match: 9. The CDR3 region is CASSSTDGTASGNTIYF. DNA of the CDR3: TGTGCCAGCAGCTCAACGGACGGGACAGCCTCTGGAAACACCATATATTTT.

The chain has TRBV2 and TRBJ2-5; D assignment may be TRBD1 or TRBD2 (5 bases each). V lost 8 bases and J 9 bases, leaving 22 bases between the germline ends. CDR3 length: 14 amino acids. CDR1 and CDR2 (germline): SNHLY, FYNNEI. The CDR3 region is CASGPGANLGAQYF. In DNA, the CDR3 is TGTGCCAGCGGGCCCGGGGCCAACTTAGGGGCCCAGTACTTC. Together with reference TRBV2 and TRBJ2-5, the CDR3 gives the full variable domain: EPEVTQTPSHQVTQMGQEVILRCVPISNHLYFYWYRQILGQKVEFLVSFYNNEISEKSEIFDDQFSVERPDGSNFTLKIRSTKLEDSAMYFCASGPGANLGAQYFGPGTRLLVL.

V and J are TRBV14 and TRBJ1-1; 12 nucleotides agree with TRBD1. Germline V gives CDR1 SGHDN, CDR2 FVKESK. J gave up 5 bases and V 0 bases, and 7 bases lay outside the gene matches. The CDR3 runs to 17 residues. The CDR3 loop is CASSQDDRDRGRTEAFF. The CDR3 DNA is TGTGCCAGCAGCCAAGATGACCGGGACAGGGGGCGGACTGAAGCTTTCTTT.

CDR3 sequence: CASSKAGEPYNEQFF. As DNA, the CDR3 is TGTGCCAGCTCCAAGGCCGGGGAACCTTACAATGAGCAGTTCTTC. This rearrangement joins TRBV9 to TRBJ2-1; tentatively, D is TRBD2 (5 bases). The CDR3 runs 15 residues. Germline CDR1 and CDR2: SGDLS and YYNGEE. Trimming cost V 7 bases and J 4 bases, with 18 bases left between them.

This clonotype has just a few counts. This chain connects TRBV4-2 to TRBJ1-1; 11 bases match TRBD1. Germline values: CDR1 LGHNA, CDR2 YNFKEQ. V trimming: 1 base; J trimming: 5 bases; junction bases outside the gene matches: 6. This CDR3 spans 16 amino acids. CDR3 sequence (DNA): TGTGCCAGCAGCCAAGTGTCAGGACAGGGGGCGACTGAAGCTTTCTTT. This sequence encodes CASSQVSGQGATEAFF.

The chain is built from TRBV18 and TRBJ2-1; 7 positions match TRBD1. The J segment lost 11 bases and the V segment lost 3 bases, leaving 7 bases of the junction unmatched. The CDR3 loop spans 13 amino acids. CDR1 is KGHSH and CDR2 is LQKENI in the germline V gene. The DNA for the CDR3 is TGTGCCAGCTCACCTCCCGACAGGGTGAAGCAGTTCTTC. Translated, it gives CASSPPDRVKQFF.

V gene TRBV5-1 combines with J gene TRBJ1-5; D gene ambiguous. The CDR3 is 15 amino acids. Germline-derived CDR1 and CDR2 are SGHRS and YFSETQ. The V end lost 4 bases, the J end lost 5 bases, and 16 bases lay between the germline ends. The CDR3 nucleotides are TGCGCCAGCAGCCCGGGCGTGGGTGGCTATCAGCCCCAGCATTTT. Encoded protein: CASSPGVGGYQPQHF.

The genes are TRBV11-2 and TRBJ2-5; TRBD2 is a possible D gene (6 bases). The CDR3 totals 16 residues. Trimming stripped 4 bases from V and 5 bases from J, with 20 bases between. Germline V gives CDR1 SGHAT, CDR2 FQNNGV. CDR3 bases: TGTGCCAGCAGCTCCCGTCAGGGAGGTACTCTGGAGACCCAGTACTTC. Encoded protein: CASSSRQGGTLETQYF. Together with reference TRBV11-2 and TRBJ2-5, the CDR3 gives the full variable domain: EAGVAQSPRYKIIEKRQSVAFWCNPISGHATLYWYQQILGQGPKLLIQFQNNGVVDDSQLPKDRFSAERLKGVDSTLKIQPAKLEDSAVYLCASSSRQGGTLETQYFGPGTRLLVL.

This clonotype was seen a few times. The rearrangement uses TRBV4-1 and TRBJ2-7, with 10 bases that match TRBD1. The ends lost 0 bases at V and 3 bases at J; junction bases unmatched: 11. The germline gives CDR1 MGHRA, CDR2 YSYEKL. There are 18 residues in the CDR3. This CDR3 reads CASSQDGVTGGMGYEQYF. The CDR3 DNA reads as TGCGCCAGCAGCCAAGATGGGGTGACAGGGGGCATGGGCTACGAGCAGTACTTC.

The chain recombines TRBV7-6 with TRBJ2-7; the match to TRBD2 covers 7 bases. The CDR3 runs 17 residues. Germline V gene sequence: CDR1 SGHVS, CDR2 FNYEAQ. V was clipped by 1 base and J by 2 bases; unmatched bases: 11. In DNA form, the CDR3 reads TGTGCCAGCAGCTTAGAGTACCCTAGCGGCCAAACCTACGAGCAGTACTTC. It is translated as CASSLEYPSGQTYEQYF. The full variable domain, its missing parts supplied by reference TRBV7-6 and TRBJ2-7, is GAGVSQSPRYKVTKRGQDVALRCDPISGHVSLYWYRQALGQGPEFLTYFNYEAQQDKSGLPNDRFSAERPEGSISTLTIQRTEQRDSAMYRCASSLEYPSGQTYEQYFGPGTRLTVT.

Ten or more counts support this clonotype. The rearrangement uses TRBV6-2 or TRBV6-3 and TRBJ2-3; 10 bases align to TRBD2. This CDR3 is built from 15 residues. Germline V gene data show CDR1 as MNHEY and CDR2 as SVGEGT. V was pared by 2 bases and J by 4 bases, with 3 bases of the junction left unmatched. The CDR3 bases are TGTGCCAGCAGTTACGGAGCGGGAGGGGCAGATACGCAGTATTTT. Translating it yields CASSYGAGGADTQYF.

The chain employs TRBV5-1 and TRBJ1-2, with 8 bases lining up with TRBD1. After removal of 0 bases from V and 4 bases from J, the junction contained 5 bases not matched to a gene. CDR3 length: 15 amino acids. Per germline, CDR1 SGHRS and CDR2 YFSETQ. The chain's CDR3 is CASSLASDRGYGYTF. CDR3 in DNA: TGCGCCAGCAGCTTGGCCTCCGACAGGGGCTATGGCTACACCTTC.

The chain combines TRBV27 with TRBJ1-1; 8 bases align to TRBD1. This CDR3 contains 14 residues. V shed 5 bases, J shed 4 bases, and the junction held 6 bases outside the gene matches. Germline CDR1 reads MNHEY; CDR2 reads SMNVEV (reference sequence). The CDR3: CASSIVDRATEAFF. The CDR3 bases are TGTGCCAGCAGTATCGTGGACAGGGCCACTGAAGCTTTCTTT.